The following is a T cell receptor (beta chain) sequence with its context. Its antigen is not known. Different DNA sequences within this sample yield the same CDR3. The CDR3 consists of 13 residues. Looked up from germline, CDR1 is MDHEN and CDR2 is SYDVKM. V trimming: 6 bases; J trimming: 4 bases; junction bases outside the gene matches: 3. PCR amplification relied on 60 Vbeta primers (plus 13 Jbeta primers). Repertoires were generated with immunoSEQ multiplex PCR, while TCRdb's copy carries only in-frame clones and drops some. The sample comprises roughly 90,000 clones, roughly 80% of which are singletons, and 4.6% rests with the top ten. The data derive from a study of cytomegalovirus exposure and HLA in healthy donors. Study at large: Some 90 million unique TCRs from HLA-typed donors were held in an early data release.

Overall study results and limits: Cytomegalovirus association was listed for approximately 150 TCR beta chains.

V and J are TRBV28 and TRBJ1-5, with 7 bases lining up with TRBD1. What was sequenced was PBMCs. The receptor was derived from a woman in her thirties or forties in good health and CMV-seropositive. DNA for the CDR3: TGTGCCAGCAGCGGGACAGTAAATCAGCCCCAGCATTTT. Its translation: CASSGTVNQPQHF.